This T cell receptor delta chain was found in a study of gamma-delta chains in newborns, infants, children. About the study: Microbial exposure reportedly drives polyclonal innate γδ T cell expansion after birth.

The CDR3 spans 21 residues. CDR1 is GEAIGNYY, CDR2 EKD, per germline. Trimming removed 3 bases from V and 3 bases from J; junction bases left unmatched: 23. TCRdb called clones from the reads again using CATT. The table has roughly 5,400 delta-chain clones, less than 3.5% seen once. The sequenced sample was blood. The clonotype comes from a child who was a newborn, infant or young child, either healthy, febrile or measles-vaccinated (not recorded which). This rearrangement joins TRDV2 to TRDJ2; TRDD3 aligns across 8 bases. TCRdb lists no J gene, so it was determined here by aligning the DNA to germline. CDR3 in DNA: TGTGCCTGTGACCGGCTCGGGGGCTTAATTACTGGGGGCCCGGTGACAGCACAACTCTTCTTT. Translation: CACDRLGGLITGGPVTAQLFF.